This T cell receptor beta chain was sequenced during a study of radiation and T cells in renal cell carcinoma. Concerning this clone itself: Its antigen is currently unknown.

This sample's treatment: treatment-naive control, cytoreductive nephrectomy. Clear cell pathology was present in this patient's renal cell carcinoma. Controls included several female and about a dozen male donors, resected 2011 to 2014. The germline V and J ends were trimmed by 3 bases and 1 base, with 6 bases remaining between them. The germline gives CDR1 SGHTA, CDR2 FQGNSA. This CDR3 has 13 amino acids. Study-level points and caveats: Compared with controls, irradiated tumors had more, larger dominant CDR3 motifs.

TCRdb keeps only in-frame clones here, not all; method: immunoSEQ multiplex PCR. Of about 10,000 clones listed, nearly 60% are singletons. The V call is TRBV7-2, the J call TRBJ1-2; D call uncertain. The sequence was obtained from a man aged 35 to 55 with renal cell carcinoma. The source was tumor tissue, collected from a patient whose treatment was nephrectomy without radiotherapy. CDR3: CASSFGVNYGYTF. In DNA, the CDR3 is TGTGCCAGCAGCTTCGGGGTTAACTATGGCTACACCTTC.